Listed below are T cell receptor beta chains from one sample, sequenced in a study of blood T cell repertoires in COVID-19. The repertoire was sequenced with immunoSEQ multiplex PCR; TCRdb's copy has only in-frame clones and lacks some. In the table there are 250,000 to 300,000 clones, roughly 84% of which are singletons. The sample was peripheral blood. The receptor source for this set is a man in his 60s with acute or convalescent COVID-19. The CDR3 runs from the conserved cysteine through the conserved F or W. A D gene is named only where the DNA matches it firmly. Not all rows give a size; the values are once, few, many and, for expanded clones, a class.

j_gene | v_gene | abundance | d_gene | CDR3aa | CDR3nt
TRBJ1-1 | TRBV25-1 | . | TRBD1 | CASSEFRDRGFYTEAFF | TGTGCCAGCAGTGAGTTCCGGGACAGGGGATTTTACACTGAAGCTTTCTTT
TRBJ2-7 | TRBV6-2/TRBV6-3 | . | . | CASSSISYHSYEQYF | TGTGCCAGCAGTTCAATAAGCTATCATTCCTACGAGCAGTACTTC
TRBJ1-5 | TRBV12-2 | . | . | CASRLGSGGQINQPQHF | TGTGCAAGTCGCTTAGGATCAGGGGGGCAGATCAATCAGCCCCAGCATTTT
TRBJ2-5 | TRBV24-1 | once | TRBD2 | CATSDGGEETQYF | TGTGCCACCAGTGATGGGGGGGAAGAGACCCAGTACTTC
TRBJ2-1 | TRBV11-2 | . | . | CASSLEGYNEQFF | TGTGCCAGCAGCTTGGAGGGGTACAATGAGCAGTTCTTC
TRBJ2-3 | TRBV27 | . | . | CASSWLAHTDTQYF | TGTGCCAGCAGTTGGCTGGCCCACACAGATACGCAGTATTTT
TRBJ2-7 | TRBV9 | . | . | CASSVEVGGYEQYF | TGTGCCAGCAGCGTAGAGGTAGGGGGCTACGAGCAGTACTTC
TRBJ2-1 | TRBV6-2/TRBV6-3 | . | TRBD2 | CASSYRLAVLSYNEQFF | TGTGCCAGCAGTTACCGCCTAGCGGTCCTCTCCTACAATGAGCAGTTCTTC
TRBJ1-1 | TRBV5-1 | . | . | CASSLSGTEAFF | TGCGCCAGCAGCTTGTCAGGGACTGAAGCTTTCTTT
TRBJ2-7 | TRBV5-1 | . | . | CASTYRAGPYEQYF | TGCGCCAGCACCTACAGGGCGGGTCCCTACGAGCAGTACTTC
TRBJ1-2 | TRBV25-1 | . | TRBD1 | CASSALDRATNYGYTF | TGTGCCAGCAGTGCGCTGGACAGGGCAACTAACTATGGCTACACCTTC
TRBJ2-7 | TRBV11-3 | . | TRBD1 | CASSAGQGADYEQYF | TGTGCCAGCAGCGCGGGACAGGGGGCGGACTACGAGCAGTACTTC
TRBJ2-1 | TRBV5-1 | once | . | CASSLYVGAKTNEQFF | TGCGCCAGCAGCTTGTACGTGGGGGCCAAGACCAATGAGCAGTTCTTC
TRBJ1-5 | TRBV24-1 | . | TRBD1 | CATPGDRGYQPQHF | TGTGCCACCCCCGGGGACAGGGGGTATCAGCCCCAGCATTTT
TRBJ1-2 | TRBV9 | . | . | CASSPDSNYGYTF | TGTGCCAGCAGCCCCGACAGTAACTATGGCTACACCTTC
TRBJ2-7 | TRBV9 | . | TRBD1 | CASSVGTGGIYEQYF | TGTGCCAGCAGCGTAGGGACAGGGGGAATCTACGAGCAGTACTTC
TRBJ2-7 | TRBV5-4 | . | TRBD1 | CASSPGQMESYEQYF | TGTGCCAGCAGCCCGGGACAGATGGAATCCTACGAGCAGTACTTC
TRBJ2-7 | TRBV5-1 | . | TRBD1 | CASSSPGTDYEQYF | TGCGCCAGCAGCTCCCCCGGGACAGATTACGAGCAGTACTTC
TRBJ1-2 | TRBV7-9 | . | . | CASSLARTAIYGYTF | TGTGCCAGCAGCTTAGCAAGGACAGCAATATATGGCTACACCTTC
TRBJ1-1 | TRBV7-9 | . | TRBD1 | CASSPQTGWMNTEAFF | TGTGCCAGCAGCCCACAGACAGGGTGGATGAACACTGAAGCTTTCTTT
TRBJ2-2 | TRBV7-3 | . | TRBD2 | CASSLIQIGLAGGNGELFF | TGTGCCAGCAGCTTAATACAAATCGGGCTAGCGGGAGGCAACGGGGAGCTGTTTTTT
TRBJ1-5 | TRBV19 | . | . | CASSITGFNQPQHF | TGTGCCAGTAGTATAACAGGGTTCAATCAGCCCCAGCATTTT
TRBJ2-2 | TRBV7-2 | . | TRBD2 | CASSLTSGPVGELFF | TGTGCCAGCAGCTTAACTAGCGGGCCCGTCGGGGAGCTGTTTTTT
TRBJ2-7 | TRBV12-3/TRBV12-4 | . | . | CASSLVSLKQYF | TGTGCCAGCAGTTTAGTCTCCCTAAAGCAGTACTTC
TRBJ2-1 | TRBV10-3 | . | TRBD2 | CAISGTSGNEQFF | TGTGCCATCAGTGGGACTAGCGGAAATGAGCAGTTCTTC
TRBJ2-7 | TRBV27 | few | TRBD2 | CASSLFAGGPEQYF | TGTGCCAGCAGTTTATTTGCGGGAGGGCCCGAGCAGTACTTC
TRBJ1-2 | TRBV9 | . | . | CASRTLREGYTF | TGTGCCAGCAGGACCCTGAGGGAAGGCTACACCTTC
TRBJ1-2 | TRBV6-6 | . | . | CASSYSGGDGYTF | TGTGCCAGCAGTTACTCGGGCGGGGATGGCTACACCTTC
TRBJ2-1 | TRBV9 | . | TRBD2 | CASSPGLAGGEQFF | TGTGCCAGCAGCCCCGGACTAGCGGGGGGAGAGCAGTTCTTC
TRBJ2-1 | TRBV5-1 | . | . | CASSLDSSPYNEQFF | TGCGCCAGCAGCTTGGACTCCTCGCCGTACAATGAGCAGTTCTTC
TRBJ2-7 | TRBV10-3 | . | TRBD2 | CAISERDYEQYF | TGTGCCATCAGTGAGCGGGACTATGAGCAGTACTTC
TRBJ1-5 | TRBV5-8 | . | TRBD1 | CASREQGNQPQHF | TGTGCCAGCAGAGAACAGGGGAATCAGCCCCAGCATTTT
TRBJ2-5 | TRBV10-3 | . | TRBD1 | CAISEWTGVQETQYF | TGTGCCATCAGTGAGTGGACAGGGGTACAAGAGACCCAGTACTTC
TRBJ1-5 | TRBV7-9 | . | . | CASSLGTSNQPQHF | TGTGCCAGCAGCTTGGGGACAAGCAATCAGCCCCAGCATTTT
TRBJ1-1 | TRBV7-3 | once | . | CASSLTGVTEAFF | TGTGCCAGCAGCTTAACCGGGGTCACTGAAGCTTTCTTT
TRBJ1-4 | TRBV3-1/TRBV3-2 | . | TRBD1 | CASAGGTANEKLFF | TGTGCCAGCGCTGGTGGGACAGCTAATGAAAAACTGTTTTTT
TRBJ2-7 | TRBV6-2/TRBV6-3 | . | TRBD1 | CASRYQQGVHEQYF | TGTGCCAGCAGGTACCAACAGGGGGTCCACGAGCAGTACTTC
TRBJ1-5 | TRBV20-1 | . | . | CSASAPSHQPQHF | TGCAGTGCTAGTGCCCCTAGTCATCAGCCCCAGCATTTT
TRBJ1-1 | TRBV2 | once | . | CASSDGRGNTEAFF | TGTGCCAGCAGTGATGGCAGGGGGAACACTGAAGCTTTCTTT
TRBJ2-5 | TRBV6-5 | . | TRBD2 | CASRLAGVTETQYF | TGTGCCAGCAGACTAGCGGGAGTAACGGAGACCCAGTACTTC
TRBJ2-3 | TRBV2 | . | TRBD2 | CASSPMLAGTDTQYF | TGTGCCAGCAGCCCTATGCTAGCGGGAACAGATACGCAGTATTTT
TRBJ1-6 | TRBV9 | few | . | CASSATGFYNSPLHF | TGTGCCAGCAGCGCAACAGGATTCTATAATTCACCCCTCCACTTT
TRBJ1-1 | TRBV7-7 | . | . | CASPRNYTEAFF | TGTGCTAGCCCCAGGAACTACACTGAAGCTTTCTTT
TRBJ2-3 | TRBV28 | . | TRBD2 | CASSITSGRQKDTQYF | TGTGCCAGCAGTATAACTAGCGGGAGGCAGAAAGATACGCAGTATTTT
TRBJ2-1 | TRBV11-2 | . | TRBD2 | CASRTSGSVSYNEQFF | TGTGCCAGCAGGACTAGCGGGAGCGTCTCCTACAATGAGCAGTTCTTC
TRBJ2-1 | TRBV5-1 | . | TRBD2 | CASSRGLAYNEQFF | TGCGCCAGCAGCCGAGGACTAGCTTACAATGAGCAGTTCTTC
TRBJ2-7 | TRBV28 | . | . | CASSLSVHLSYEQYF | TGTGCCAGCAGTTTATCGGTCCACCTCTCCTACGAGCAGTACTTC
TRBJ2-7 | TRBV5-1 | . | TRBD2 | CASSPGTKREGLRSEQYF | TGCGCCAGCAGCCCCGGGACGAAGCGGGAGGGCCTTCGTAGCGAGCAGTACTTC
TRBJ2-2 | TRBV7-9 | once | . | CASSQAAGAFAGELFF | TGTGCCAGCAGCCAAGCCGCGGGGGCCTTCGCCGGGGAGCTGTTTTTT
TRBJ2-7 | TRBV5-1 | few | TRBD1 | CASSGDNPGQITYEQYF | TGCGCCAGCAGCGGCGATAACCCGGGACAGATTACCTACGAGCAGTACTTC
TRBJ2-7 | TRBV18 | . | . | CASSPLDRNPEQYF | TGTGCCAGCTCACCTCTTGACAGGAACCCCGAGCAGTACTTC